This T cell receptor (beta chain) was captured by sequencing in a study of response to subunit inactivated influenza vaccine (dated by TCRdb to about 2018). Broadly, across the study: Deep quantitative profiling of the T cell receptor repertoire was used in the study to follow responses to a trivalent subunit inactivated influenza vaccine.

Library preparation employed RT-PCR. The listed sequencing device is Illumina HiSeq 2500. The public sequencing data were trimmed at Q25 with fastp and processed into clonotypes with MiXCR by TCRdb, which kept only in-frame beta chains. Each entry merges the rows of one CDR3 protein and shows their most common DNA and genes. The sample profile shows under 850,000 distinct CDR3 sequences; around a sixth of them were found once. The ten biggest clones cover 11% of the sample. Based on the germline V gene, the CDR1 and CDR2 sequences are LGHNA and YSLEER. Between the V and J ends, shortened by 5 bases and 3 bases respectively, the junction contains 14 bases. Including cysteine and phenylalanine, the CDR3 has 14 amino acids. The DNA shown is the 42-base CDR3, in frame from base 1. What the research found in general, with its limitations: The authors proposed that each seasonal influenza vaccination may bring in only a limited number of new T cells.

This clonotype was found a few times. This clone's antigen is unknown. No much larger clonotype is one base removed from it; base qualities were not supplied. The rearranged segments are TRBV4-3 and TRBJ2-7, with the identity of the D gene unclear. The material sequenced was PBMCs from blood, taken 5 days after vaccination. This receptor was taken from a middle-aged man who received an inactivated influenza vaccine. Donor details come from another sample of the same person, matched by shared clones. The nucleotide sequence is TGCGCCAGCAGCGTAGACGTTAACGGCTACGAGCAGTACTTC. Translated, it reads CASSVDVNGYEQYF.